This T cell receptor (beta chain) was recovered during a study of metastatic and nonmetastatic thyroid tumors. Per the germline V gene, CDR1 is MDHEN and CDR2 is SYDVKM. The germline V and J ends were trimmed by 3 bases and 5 bases, with 13 bases remaining between them. The CDR3 extends over 15 amino acids. TCRdb re-called clones from the PCR reads using MiXCR. The table records over 30,000 clones, 33% of them present only once. All patients reached thyroid surgery having received no treatment beforehand. Judged by abundance, this clone is medium-sized. This sequence originates from a female donor with papillary thyroid cancer or a benign thyroid nodule (not recorded which). Some clones in this sample may be carry-over from other donors' samples. This chain uses TRBV28 with TRBJ1-4; a weak D match, TRBD1 (5 bases). The sequencing sample was made of tumor tissue. The CDR3 region has the DNA TGTGCCAGCAGTTTCTGGTCAGGGTCCAATGAAAAACTGTTTTTT. This encodes CASSFWSGSNEKLFF.